What follows is one TCR beta chain and its context. Its specificity is unknown. The CDR3 contains 14 residues. V was shortened by 2 bases and J by 9 bases, with 16 bases between the two germline ends. From germline, CDR1 is SNHLY and CDR2 FYNNEI. The study ran its PCR with 60 Vbeta and 13 Jbeta primers. The protocol was immunoSEQ multiplex PCR, while the TCRdb copy is restricted to in-frame clones and leaves out a portion. The sample consists of some 180,000 clones, around 80% of them appearing once. This entry comes from a study of cytomegalovirus exposure and HLA in healthy donors. Study findings and constraints: The listing of 150 to 200 TCR beta chains classed them as cytomegalovirus-associated.

This TCR was sampled from a man younger than 35 in good health and CMV-seronegative. The sample taken for sequencing was PBMCs. The chain carries TRBV2 and TRBJ1-2, with D possibly matching TRBD1 (6 bases). The CDR3 reads CASSENRQGIRYTF. CDR3 nucleotide sequence: TGTGCCAGCAGTGAAAATCGGCAGGGGATCCGCTACACCTTC. Complete variable domain (other parts from reference TRBV2 and TRBJ1-2): EPEVTQTPSHQVTQMGQEVILRCVPISNHLYFYWYRQILGQKVEFLVSFYNNEISEKSEIFDDQFSVERPDGSNFTLKIRSTKLEDSAMYFCASSENRQGIRYTFGSGTRLTVV.